The sequence of this T cell receptor (beta chain) was determined in a study of blood T cell repertoires in COVID-19. Study in general: Samples of COVID-19 (acute and convalescent) were obtained from the United States, Italy and Spain. Sources were T cells, B-cell-depleted T cells, or PBMCs; the material itself was cDNA or gDNA.

The table came from immunoSEQ multiplex PCR; TCRdb's copy has only in-frame clones and leaves some out. Of some 170,000 clones listed, approximately 80% are singletons. V gave up 2 bases and J gave up 5 bases, with 12 bases separating them. In germline, CDR1 is MNHNY, CDR2 SVGAGI (reference sequence). The length of the CDR3 is 14 residues. The genes are TRBV6-6 and TRBJ1-1, with D hard to call. Sequenced: peripheral blood. This TCR was recovered from a woman in her forties with COVID-19, enrolled during active disease. This CDR3 is CASSYRGEKTEAFF. CDR3 DNA: TGTGCCAGCAGTTACCGAGGTGAGAAGACTGAAGCTTTCTTT.